This T cell receptor (beta chain) was obtained from a study of follicular helper T cells after annual influenza vaccination. Study-level information: Some donors were sampled over the 2013-2014, 2014-2015 and 2015-2016 vaccinations.

The method was immunoSEQ multiplex PCR; TCRdb's version includes in-frame clones alone and lacks a portion of them. The table has over 8,000 clones, roughly 83% seen once. Whole-study findings and limits: The much larger non-cTfh compartments may have been undersampled.

Details on this clone: What it recognizes is unknown.

Trimming shortened V by 8 bases and J by 6 bases, and 9 bases separated the two germline ends. This CDR3 has 10 residues. Germline values: CDR1 GTSNPN, CDR2 SVGIG (reference sequence). This sample's time point: 2015-2016 season, 7 days after influenza vaccination. Adults received seasonal inactivated influenza vaccine, with sorted blood CD4 subsets sequenced before and after. Excluded were substance abuse, HIV/AIDS, active cancer, immunomodulatory drugs and active illness. The specimen comprised CXCR5- memory CD4+ T cells sorted from blood, sampled 7 days after influenza vaccination. The TCR sequence derives from an adult who received the influenza vaccine. This chain uses TRBV30 with TRBJ2-3, with unresolved D. The CDR3 DNA reads TGTGCCCCCCCCCGGGATACGCAGTATTTT. It specifies CAPPRDTQYF.